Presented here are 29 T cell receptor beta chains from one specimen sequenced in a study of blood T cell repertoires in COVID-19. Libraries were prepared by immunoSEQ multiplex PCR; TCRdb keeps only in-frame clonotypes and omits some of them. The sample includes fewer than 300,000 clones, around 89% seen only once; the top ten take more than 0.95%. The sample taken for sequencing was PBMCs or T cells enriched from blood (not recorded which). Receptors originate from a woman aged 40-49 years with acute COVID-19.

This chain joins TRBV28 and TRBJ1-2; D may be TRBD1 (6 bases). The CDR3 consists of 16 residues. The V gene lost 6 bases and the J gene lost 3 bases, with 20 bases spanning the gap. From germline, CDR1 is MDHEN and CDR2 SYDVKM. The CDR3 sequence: CASRSPQGIRYYGYTF. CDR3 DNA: TGTGCCAGCAGATCCCCTCAGGGGATTAGGTACTATGGCTACACCTTC.

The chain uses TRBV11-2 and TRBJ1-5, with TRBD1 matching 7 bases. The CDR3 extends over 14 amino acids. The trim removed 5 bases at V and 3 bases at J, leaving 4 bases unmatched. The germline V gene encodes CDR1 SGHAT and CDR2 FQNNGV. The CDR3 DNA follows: TGTGCCAGCAGCCCGACAGGGAACAATCAGCCCCAGCATTTT. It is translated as CASSPTGNNQPQHF.

The CDR3 spells CASSPIRASGPYEQYF. The CDR3 region has the DNA TGTGCCAGCAGCCCAATCCGGGCTAGCGGGCCATACGAGCAGTACTTC. The chain combines TRBV11-2 with TRBJ2-7, with 8 bases lining up with TRBD2. The CDR3 runs 16 residues. Germline loops: CDR1 SGHAT, CDR2 FQNNGV. V lost 5 bases and J lost 4; bases outside the gene matches: 13. Using reference TRBV11-2 and TRBJ2-7 for the parts outside the CDR3, the full variable domain is EAGVAQSPRYKIIEKRQSVAFWCNPISGHATLYWYQQILGQGPKLLIQFQNNGVVDDSQLPKDRFSAERLKGVDSTLKIQPAKLEDSAVYLCASSPIRASGPYEQYFGPGTRLTVT.

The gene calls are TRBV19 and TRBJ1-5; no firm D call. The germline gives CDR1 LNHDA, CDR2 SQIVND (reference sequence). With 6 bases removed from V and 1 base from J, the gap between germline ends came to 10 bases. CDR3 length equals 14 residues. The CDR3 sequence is CASRYGVSNQPQHF. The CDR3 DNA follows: TGTGCCAGTAGGTACGGGGTGAGCAATCAGCCCCAGCATTTT.

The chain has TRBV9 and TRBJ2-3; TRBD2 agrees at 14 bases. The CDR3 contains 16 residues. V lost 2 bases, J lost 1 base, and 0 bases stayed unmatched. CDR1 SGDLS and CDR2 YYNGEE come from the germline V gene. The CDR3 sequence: CASSVTSGRGTDTQYF. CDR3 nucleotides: TGTGCCAGCAGCGTGACTAGCGGGAGGGGCACAGATACGCAGTATTTT.

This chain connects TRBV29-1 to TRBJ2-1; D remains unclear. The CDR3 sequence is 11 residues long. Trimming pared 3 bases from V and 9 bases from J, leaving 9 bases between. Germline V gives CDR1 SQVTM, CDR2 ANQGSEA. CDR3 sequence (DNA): TGCAGCGTTGAGTTAGACTTTGAGCAGTTCTTC. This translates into CSVELDFEQFF.

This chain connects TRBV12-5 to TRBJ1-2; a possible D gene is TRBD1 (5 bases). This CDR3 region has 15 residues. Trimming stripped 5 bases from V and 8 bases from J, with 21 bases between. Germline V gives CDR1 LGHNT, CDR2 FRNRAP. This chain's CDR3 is CASGPGRATHWGYTF. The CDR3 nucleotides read TGTGCTAGTGGTCCTGGCAGGGCTACCCACTGGGGCTACACCTTC.

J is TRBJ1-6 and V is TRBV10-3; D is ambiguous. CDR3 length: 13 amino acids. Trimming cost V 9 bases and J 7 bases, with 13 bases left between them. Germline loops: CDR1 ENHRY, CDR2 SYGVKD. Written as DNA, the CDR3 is TGTGCCATTTCCCGGGAGACAAATTCACCCCTCCACTTT. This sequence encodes CAISRETNSPLHF.

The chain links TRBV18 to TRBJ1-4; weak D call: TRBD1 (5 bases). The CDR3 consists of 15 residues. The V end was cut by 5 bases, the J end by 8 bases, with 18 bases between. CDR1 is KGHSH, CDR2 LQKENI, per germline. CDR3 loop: CASSSTAAGGEKLFF. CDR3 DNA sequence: TGTGCCAGCTCATCGACAGCCGCCGGTGGGGAAAAACTGTTTTTT.

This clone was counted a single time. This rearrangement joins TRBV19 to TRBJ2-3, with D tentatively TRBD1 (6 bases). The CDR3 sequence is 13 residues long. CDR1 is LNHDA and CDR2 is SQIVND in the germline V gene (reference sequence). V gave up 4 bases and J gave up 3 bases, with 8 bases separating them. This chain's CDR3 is CASSTTGTDTQYF. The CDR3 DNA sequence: TGTGCCAGTAGTACTACAGGGACAGATACGCAGTATTTT.

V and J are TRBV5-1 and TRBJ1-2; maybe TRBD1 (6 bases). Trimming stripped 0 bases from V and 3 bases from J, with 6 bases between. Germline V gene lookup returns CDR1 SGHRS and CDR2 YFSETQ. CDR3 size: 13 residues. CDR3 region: CASSLGQDYGYTF. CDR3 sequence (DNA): TGCGCCAGCAGCTTGGGACAGGACTATGGCTACACCTTC.

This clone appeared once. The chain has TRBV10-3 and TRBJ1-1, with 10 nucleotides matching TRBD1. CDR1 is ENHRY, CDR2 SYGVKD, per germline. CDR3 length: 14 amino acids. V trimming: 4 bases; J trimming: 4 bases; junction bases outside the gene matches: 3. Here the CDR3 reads CAISVDRGPTEAFF. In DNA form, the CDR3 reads TGTGCCATCAGTGTTGACAGGGGGCCCACTGAAGCTTTCTTT.

The CDR3 DNA follows: TGTGCCAGCAGCTGGGGGCAGGCGATCATGAACACTGAAGCTTTCTTT. Amino acids: CASSWGQAIMNTEAFF. The rearrangement joins TRBV7-9 to TRBJ1-1, with D possibly matching TRBD1 (6 bases). CDR3 size: 16 residues. Germline lookup yields CDR1 SEHNR and CDR2 FQNEAQ (reference sequence). V lost 4 bases and J 0 bases, leaving 15 bases between the germline ends.

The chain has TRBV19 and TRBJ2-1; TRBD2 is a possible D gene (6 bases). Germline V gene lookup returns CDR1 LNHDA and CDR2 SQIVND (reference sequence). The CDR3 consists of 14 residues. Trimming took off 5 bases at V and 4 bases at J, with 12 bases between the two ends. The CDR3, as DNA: TGTGCCAGTAGTCCGGGAGTAGGTTACAATGAGCAGTTCTTC. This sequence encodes CASSPGVGYNEQFF.

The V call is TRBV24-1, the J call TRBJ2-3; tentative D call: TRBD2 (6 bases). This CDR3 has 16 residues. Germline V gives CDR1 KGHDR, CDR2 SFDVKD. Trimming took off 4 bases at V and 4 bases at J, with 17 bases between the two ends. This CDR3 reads CATSDPSGGIADTQYF. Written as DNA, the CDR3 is TGTGCCACCAGTGACCCCAGCGGCGGGATCGCAGATACGCAGTATTTT.

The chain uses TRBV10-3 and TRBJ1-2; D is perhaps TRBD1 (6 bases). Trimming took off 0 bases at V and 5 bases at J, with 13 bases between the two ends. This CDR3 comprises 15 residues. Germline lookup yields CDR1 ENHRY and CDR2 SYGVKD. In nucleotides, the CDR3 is TGTGCCATCAGTGAGTCTCCAGGGGCCGGTTATGGCTACACCTTC. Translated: CAISESPGAGYGYTF.

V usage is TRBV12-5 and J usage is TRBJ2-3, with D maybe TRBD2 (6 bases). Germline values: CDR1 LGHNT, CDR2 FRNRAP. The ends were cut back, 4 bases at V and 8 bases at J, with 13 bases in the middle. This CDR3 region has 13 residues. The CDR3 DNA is TGTGCTAGTGGTTCACCGGGAGCTGGTACGCAGTATTTT. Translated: CASGSPGAGTQYF.

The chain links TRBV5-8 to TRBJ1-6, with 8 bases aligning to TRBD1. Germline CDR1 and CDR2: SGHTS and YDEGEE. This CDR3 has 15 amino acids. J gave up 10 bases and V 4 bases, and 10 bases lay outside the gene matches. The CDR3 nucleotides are TGTGCCAGCAGCCCCGGGACAGGTCCCGACTCACCCCTCCACTTT. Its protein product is CASSPGTGPDSPLHF. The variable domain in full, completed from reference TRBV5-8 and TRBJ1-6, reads EAGVTQSPTHLIKTRGQQATLRCSPISGHTSVYWYQQALGLGLQFLLWYDEGEERNRGNFPPRFSGRQFPNYSSELNVNALELEDSALYLCASSPGTGPDSPLHFGNGTRLTVT.

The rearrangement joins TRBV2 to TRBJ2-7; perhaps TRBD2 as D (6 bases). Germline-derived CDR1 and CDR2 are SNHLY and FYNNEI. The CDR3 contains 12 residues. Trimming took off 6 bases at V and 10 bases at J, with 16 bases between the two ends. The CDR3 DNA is TGTGCCAGCAGCTATAGCGGAAGTCAACAGTACTTC. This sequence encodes CASSYSGSQQYF.

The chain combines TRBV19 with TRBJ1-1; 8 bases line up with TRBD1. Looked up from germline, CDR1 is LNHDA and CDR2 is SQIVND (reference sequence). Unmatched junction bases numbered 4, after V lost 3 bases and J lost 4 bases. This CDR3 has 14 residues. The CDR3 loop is CASSIGQGSTEAFF. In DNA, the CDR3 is TGTGCCAGTAGTATCGGACAGGGTTCCACTGAAGCTTTCTTT.

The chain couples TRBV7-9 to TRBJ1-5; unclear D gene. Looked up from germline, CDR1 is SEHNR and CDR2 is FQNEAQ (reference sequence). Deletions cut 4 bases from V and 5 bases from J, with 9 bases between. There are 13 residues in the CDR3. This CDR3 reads CASSSAGDQPQHF. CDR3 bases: TGTGCCAGCAGCTCCGCCGGGGATCAGCCCCAGCATTTT.

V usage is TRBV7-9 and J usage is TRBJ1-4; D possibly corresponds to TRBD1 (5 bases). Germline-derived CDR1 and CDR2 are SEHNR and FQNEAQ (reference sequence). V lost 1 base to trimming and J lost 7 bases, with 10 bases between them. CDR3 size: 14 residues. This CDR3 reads CASSLGVGGEKLFF. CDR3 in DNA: TGTGCCAGCAGCTTAGGAGTCGGGGGTGAAAAACTGTTTTTT.

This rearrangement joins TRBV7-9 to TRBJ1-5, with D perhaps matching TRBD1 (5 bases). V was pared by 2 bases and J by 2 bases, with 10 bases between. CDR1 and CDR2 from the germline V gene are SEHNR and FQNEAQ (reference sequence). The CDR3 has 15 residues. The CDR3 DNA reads TGTGCCAGCAGCTTATCTGGGGCCGGCAATCAGCCCCAGCATTTT. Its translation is CASSLSGAGNQPQHF.

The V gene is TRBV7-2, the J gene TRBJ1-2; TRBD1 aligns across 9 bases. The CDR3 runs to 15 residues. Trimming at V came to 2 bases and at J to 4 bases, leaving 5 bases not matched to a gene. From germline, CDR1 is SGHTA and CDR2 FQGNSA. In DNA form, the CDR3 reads TGTGCCAGCAGCTTATCTACAGGGGGCTCCTATGGCTACACCTTC. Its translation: CASSLSTGGSYGYTF.

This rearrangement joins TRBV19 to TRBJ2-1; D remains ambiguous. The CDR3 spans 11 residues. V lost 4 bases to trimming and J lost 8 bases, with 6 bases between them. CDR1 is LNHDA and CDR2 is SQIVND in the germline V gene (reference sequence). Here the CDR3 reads CASSSSDEQFF. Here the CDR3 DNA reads TGTGCCAGTAGTAGCTCGGATGAGCAGTTCTTC.

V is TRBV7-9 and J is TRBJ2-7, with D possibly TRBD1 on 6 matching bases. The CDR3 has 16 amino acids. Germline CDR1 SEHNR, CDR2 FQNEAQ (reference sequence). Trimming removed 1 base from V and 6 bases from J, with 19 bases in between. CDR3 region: CASSLGGQQGVFEQYF. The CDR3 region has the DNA TGTGCCAGCAGCTTAGGGGGGCAACAGGGTGTCTTCGAGCAGTACTTC.

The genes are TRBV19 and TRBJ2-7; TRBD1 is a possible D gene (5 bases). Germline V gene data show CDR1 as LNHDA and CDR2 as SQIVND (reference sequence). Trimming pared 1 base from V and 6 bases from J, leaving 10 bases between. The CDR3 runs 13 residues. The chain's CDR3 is CASSIVQGGEQYF. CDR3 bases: TGTGCCAGTAGTATAGTCCAGGGCGGCGAGCAGTACTTC.

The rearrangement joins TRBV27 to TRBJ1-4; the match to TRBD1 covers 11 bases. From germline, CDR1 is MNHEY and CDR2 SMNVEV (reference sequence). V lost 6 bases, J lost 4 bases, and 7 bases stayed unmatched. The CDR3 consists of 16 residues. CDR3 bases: TGTGCCAGCAGCCCCGGACAGGGGGCGGGTAATGAAAAACTGTTTTTT. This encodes CASSPGQGAGNEKLFF.

The CDR3 DNA follows: TGTGCCAGCAGTTCAGGAACCTATGGCTACACCTTC. Residues: CASSSGTYGYTF. This chain uses TRBV28 with TRBJ1-2; D is unclear. The CDR3 contains 12 residues. The germline V gene encodes CDR1 MDHEN and CDR2 SYDVKM. V was trimmed by 4 bases and J by 4 bases, leaving 7 bases between them.